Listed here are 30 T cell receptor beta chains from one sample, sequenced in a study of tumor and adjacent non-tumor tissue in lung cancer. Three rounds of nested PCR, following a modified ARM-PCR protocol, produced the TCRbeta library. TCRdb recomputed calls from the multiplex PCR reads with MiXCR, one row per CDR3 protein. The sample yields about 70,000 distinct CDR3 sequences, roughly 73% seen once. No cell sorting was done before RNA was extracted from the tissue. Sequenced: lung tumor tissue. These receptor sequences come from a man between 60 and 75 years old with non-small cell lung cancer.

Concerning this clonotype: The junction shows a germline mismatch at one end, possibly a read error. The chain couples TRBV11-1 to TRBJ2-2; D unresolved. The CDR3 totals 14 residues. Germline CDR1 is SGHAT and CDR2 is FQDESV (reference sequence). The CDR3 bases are TGTGCCATCAGCTATAGTAGTGGCACCGGAGAGCTGTTTTTT. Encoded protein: CAISYSSGTGELFF.

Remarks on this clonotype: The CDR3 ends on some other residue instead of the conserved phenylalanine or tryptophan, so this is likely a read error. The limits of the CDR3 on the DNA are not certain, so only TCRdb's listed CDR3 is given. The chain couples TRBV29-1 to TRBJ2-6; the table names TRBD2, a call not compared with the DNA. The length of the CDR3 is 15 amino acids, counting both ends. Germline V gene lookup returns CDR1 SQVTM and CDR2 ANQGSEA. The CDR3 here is CSVAAGGIGANVLTL.

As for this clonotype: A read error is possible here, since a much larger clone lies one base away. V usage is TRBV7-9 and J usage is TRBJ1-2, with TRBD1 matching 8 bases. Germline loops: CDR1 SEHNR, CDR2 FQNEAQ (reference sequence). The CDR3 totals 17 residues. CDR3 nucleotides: TGTGCCAGCAGCCCTCCCAGGACAGGGAGAGGGCCCTATGGCTACATCTTC. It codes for CASSPPRTGRGPYGYIF. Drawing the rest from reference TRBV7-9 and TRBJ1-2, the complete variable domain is DTGVSQNPRHKITKRGQNVTFRCDPISEHNRLYWYRQTLGQGPEFLTYFQNEAQLEKSRLLSDRFSAERPKGSFSTLEIQRTEQGDSAMYLCASSPPRTGRGPYGYIFGSGTRLTVV.

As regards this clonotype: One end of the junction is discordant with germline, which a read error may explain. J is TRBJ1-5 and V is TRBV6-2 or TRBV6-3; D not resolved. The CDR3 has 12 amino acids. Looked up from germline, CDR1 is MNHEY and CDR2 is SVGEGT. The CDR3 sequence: CVSKSGNHPQHF. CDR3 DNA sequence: TGTGTCAGCAAAAGCGGGAATCATCCCCAGCATTTT.

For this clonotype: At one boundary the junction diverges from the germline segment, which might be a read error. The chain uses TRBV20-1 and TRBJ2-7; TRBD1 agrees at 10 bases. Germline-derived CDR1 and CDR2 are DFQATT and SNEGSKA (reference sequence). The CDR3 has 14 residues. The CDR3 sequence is CGGVWTGGRNEQNF. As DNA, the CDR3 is TGCGGTGGAGTTTGGACAGGGGGAAGGAACGAGCAGAACTTC.

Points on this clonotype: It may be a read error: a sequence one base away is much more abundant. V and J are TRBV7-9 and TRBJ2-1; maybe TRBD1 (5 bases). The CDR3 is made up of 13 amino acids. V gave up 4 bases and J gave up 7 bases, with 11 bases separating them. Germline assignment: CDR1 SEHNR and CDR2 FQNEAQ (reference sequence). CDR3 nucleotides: TGTGCCAGCAGCTCAGGGCATGGGAATGAGCAGTTCTTC. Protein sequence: CASSSGHGNEQFF.

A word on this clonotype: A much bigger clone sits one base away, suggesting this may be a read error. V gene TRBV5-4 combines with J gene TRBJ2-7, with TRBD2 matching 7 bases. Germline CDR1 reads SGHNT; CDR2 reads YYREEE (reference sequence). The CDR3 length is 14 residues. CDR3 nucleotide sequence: TGTGTCAGCTCCCGGGGGAGGGGCCTCTACGAGCAGTACTTC. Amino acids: CVSSRGRGLYEQYF.

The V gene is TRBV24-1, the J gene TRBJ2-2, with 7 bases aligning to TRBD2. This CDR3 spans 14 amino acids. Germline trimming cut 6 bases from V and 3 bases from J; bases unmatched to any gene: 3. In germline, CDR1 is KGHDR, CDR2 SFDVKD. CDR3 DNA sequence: TGTGCCACCAGTAGACTAGCCGACACCGGGGAGCTGTTTTTT. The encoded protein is CATSRLADTGELFF.

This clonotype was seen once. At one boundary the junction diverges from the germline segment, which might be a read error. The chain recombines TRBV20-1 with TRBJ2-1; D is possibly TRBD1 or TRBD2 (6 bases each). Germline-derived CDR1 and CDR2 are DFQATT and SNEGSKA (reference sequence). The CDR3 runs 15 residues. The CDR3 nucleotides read TGCATTGCCGACCCGGGGGCTATCGGGAACAATGAGCAATTCTTC. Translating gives CIADPGAIGNNEQFF.

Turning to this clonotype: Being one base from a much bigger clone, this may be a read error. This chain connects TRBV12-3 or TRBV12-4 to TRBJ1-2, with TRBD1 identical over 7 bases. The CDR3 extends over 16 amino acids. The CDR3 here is CANSLEGAGRGRGYTF. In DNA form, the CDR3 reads TGTGCCAACAGTTTGGAGGGGGCGGGCAGGGGAAGGGGCTACACCTTC.

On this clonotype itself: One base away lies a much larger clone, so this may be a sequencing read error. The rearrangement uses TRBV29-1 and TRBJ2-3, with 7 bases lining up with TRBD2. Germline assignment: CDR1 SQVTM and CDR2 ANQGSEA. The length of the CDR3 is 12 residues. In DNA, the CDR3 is TGCAGAGTTGGTTTATGGGGGGGTACGCAGTATTTT. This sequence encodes CRVGLWGGTQYF.

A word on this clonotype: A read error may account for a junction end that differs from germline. CDR3 coding DNA: TGTGCCAACAGTTTCCCCCGGAGGAGGAACACTGAAGCTTTCTTT. As protein: CANSFPRRRNTEAFF. This chain links TRBV6-2 or TRBV6-3 with TRBJ1-1; D unresolved. The CDR3 length is 15 residues. Looked up from germline, CDR1 is MNHEY and CDR2 is SVGEGT.

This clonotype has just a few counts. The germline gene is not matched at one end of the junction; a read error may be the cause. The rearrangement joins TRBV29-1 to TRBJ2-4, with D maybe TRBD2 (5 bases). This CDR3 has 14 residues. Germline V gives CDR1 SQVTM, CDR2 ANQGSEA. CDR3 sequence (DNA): TGTAGCGCCTCGGTAGGGCAAGCCAAAAACGTTCAGTACTTC. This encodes CSASVGQAKNVQYF.

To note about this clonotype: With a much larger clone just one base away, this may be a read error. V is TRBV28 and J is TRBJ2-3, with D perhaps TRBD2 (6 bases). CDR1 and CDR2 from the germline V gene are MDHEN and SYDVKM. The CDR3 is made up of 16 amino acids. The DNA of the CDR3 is TGTGCCAGCAGTTTATGGGAGGGGATTGTTACAGATATGCAGTATTTT. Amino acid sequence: CASSLWEGIVTDMQYF.

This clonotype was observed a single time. CDR3 coding DNA: TGCAGTGGGGAGACTAGCGGGGCTAGCACAGATACGCAGTATTTT. Translation gives CSGETSGASTDTQYF. The chain recombines TRBV29-1 with TRBJ2-3, with 11 bases matching TRBD2. The CDR3 has 15 residues. The germline gives CDR1 SQVTM, CDR2 ANQGSEA.

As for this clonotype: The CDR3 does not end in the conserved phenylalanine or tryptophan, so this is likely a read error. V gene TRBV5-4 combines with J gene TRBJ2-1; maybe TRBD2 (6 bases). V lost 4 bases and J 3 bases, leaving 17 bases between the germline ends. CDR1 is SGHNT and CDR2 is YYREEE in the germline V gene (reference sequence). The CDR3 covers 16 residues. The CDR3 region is CASSGSRDWIYNEQFL. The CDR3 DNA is TGTGCCAGCAGCGGGAGCCGGGACTGGATCTACAATGAGCAGTTCCTC.

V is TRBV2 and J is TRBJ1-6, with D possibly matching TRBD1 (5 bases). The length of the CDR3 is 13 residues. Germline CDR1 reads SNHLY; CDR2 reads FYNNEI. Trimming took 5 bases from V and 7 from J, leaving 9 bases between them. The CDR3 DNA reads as TGTGCCAGCAGTCTTAACAGGAATTCACCCCTCCACTTT. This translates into CASSLNRNSPLHF.

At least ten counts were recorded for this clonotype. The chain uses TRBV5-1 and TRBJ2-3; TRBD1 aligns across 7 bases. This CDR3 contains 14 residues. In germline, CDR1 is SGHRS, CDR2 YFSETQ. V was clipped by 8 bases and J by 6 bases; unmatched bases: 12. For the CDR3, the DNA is TGCGCCAGTCGACAGGGTGGATTCACGGATACGCAGTATTTT. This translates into CASRQGGFTDTQYF.

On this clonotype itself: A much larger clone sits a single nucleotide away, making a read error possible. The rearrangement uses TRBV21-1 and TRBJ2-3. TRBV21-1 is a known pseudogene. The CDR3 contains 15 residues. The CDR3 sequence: CASSKESADTDMQYF. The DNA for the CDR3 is TGTGCCAGCAGCAAAGAGTCGGCCGACACAGATATGCAGTATTTT.

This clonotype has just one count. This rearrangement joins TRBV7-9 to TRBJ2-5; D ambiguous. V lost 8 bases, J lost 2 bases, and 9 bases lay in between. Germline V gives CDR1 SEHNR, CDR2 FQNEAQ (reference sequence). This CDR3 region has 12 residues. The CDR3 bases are TGTGCCAGCGTCGGGTTTCAAGAGACCCAGTACTTC. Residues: CASVGFQETQYF.

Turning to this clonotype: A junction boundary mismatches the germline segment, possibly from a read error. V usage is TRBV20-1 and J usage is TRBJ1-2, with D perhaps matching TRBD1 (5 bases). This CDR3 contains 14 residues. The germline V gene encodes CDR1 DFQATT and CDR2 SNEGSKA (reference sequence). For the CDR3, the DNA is TGCGGTGCTCGGGAACCACAGGATAACCATGGCTACACCTTC. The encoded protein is CGAREPQDNHGYTF.

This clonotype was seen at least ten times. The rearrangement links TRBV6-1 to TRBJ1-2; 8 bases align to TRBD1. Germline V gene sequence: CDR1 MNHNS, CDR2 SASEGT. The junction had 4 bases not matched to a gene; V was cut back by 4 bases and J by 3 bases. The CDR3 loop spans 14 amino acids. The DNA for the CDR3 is TGTGCCAGCAGTGGAGCACAGGGGGACTATGGCTACACCTTC. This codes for CASSGAQGDYGYTF.

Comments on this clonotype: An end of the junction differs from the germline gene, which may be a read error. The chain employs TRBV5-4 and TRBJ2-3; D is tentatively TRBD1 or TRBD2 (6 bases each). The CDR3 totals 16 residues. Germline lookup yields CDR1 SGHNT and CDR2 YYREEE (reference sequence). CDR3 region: CASSPIERGPGDKQYF. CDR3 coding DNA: TGTGCCAGCAGCCCTATCGAACGGGGGCCGGGAGATAAGCAGTATTTT.

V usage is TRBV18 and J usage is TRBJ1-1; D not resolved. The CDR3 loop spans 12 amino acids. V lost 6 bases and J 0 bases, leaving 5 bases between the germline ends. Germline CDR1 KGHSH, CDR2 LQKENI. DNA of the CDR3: TGTGCCAGCTCGGGCATGAACACTGAAGCTTTCTTT. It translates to CASSGMNTEAFF.

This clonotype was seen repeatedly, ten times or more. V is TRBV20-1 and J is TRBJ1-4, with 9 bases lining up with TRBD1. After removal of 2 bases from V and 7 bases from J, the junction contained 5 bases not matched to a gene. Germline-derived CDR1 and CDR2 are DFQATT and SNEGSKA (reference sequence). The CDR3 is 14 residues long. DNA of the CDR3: TGCAGTGCTAGACTCCGGGACAGGGTTGAAAAACTGTTTTTT. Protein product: CSARLRDRVEKLFF.

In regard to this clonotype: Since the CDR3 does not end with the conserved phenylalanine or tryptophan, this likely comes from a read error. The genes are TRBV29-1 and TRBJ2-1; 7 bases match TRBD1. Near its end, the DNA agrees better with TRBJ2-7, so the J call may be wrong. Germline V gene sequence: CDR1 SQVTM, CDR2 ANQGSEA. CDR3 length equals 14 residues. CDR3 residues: CSVHLDRTYHEQYL. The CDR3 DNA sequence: TGCAGCGTTCACCTGGACAGGACCTACCATGAGCAGTACTTA.

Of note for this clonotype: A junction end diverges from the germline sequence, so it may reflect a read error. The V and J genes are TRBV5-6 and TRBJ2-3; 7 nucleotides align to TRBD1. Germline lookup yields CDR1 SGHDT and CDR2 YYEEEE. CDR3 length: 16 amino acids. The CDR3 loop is CASSFQRGHRTDAQYF. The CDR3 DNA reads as TGTGCCAGCAGCTTCCAGAGGGGGCATCGCACAGATGCGCAGTATTTT.

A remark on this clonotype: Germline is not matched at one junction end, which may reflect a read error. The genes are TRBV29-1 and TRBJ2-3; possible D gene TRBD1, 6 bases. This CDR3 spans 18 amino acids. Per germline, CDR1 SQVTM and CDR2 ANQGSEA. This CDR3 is CSVCAGTGNPYYTDMQYF. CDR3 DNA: TGCAGCGTTTGTGCGGGCACAGGGAATCCTTACTACACAGATATGCAGTATTTT.

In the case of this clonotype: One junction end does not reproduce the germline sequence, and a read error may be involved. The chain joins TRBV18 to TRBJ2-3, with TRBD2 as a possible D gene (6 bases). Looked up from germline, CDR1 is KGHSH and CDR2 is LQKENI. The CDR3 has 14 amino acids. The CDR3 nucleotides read TGTGCCAGCTCGCCATCGCCCCGGAGGGATATGCAGTATTTT. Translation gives CASSPSPRRDMQYF.

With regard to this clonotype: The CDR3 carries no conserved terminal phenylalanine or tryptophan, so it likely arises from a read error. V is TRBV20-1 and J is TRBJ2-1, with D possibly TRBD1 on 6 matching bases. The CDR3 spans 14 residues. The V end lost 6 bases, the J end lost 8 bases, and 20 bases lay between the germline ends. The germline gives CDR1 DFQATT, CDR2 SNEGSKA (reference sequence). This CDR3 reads CSALPGDGYHEQFI. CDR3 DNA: TGCAGTGCACTGCCAGGGGACGGGTACCATGAGCAGTTCATC.